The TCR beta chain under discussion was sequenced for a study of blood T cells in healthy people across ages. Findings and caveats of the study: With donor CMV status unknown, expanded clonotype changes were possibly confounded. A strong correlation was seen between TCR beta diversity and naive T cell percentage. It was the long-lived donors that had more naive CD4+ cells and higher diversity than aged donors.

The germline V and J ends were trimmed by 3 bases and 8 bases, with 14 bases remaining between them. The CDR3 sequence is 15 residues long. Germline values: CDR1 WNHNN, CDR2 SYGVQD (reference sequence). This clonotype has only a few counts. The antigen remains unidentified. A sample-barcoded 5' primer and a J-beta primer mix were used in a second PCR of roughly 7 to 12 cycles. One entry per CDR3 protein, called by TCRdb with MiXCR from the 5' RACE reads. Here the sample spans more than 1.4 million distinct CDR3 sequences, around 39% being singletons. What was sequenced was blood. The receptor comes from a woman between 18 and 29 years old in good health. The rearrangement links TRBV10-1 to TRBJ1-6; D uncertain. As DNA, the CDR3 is TGCGCCAGCAGTGATTCCTCGGGTGCGGATTCACCCCTCCACTTT. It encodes CASSDSSGADSPLHF.